This is a list of T cell receptor beta chains from one sample in a study of Tregs in tolerant kidney transplant recipients. Profiled with immunoSEQ multiplex PCR; TCRdb holds only in-frame clones, not every one. This table has 200,000 to 300,000 clones, 84% appearing once. Input material: CD4+ T cells from blood. These receptors were collected from a human donor in good health. CDR3s include the opening cysteine and the closing phenylalanine or tryptophan. Fields, in order: clone size, D gene, J gene, V gene, CDR3 DNA, CDR3 protein. The D gene is left open where the match is weak. Expanded clones get a size class; other rows say once, few or many, or leave the size out.

clone_size: .
d_call: TRBD2
j_call: TRBJ2-5
v_call: TRBV7-7
cdr3_nt: TGTGCCAGCAGCTTAGCGGGAGGGGTGGAGACCCAGTACTTC
cdr3_aa: CASSLAGGVETQYF

clone_size: .
d_call: .
j_call: TRBJ1-1
v_call: TRBV7-8
cdr3_nt: TGTGCCAGCAGCTTAGACCGGATCATGAACACTGAAGCTTTCTTT
cdr3_aa: CASSLDRIMNTEAFF

clone_size: .
d_call: TRBD1
j_call: TRBJ1-4
v_call: TRBV4-1
cdr3_nt: TGCGCCAGCAGCCTGATGCCAGGGGGCATATTGAATGAAAAACTGTTTTTT
cdr3_aa: CASSLMPGGILNEKLFF

clone_size: few
d_call: .
j_call: TRBJ2-7
v_call: TRBV7-9
cdr3_nt: TGTGCCAGCAGCTTAGGAGGGCCAGGATACGAGCAGTACTTC
cdr3_aa: CASSLGGPGYEQYF

clone_size: .
d_call: .
j_call: TRBJ2-3
v_call: TRBV5-4
cdr3_nt: TGTGCCAGCAGCTATACACAGACTAGCACAGATACGCAGTATTTT
cdr3_aa: CASSYTQTSTDTQYF

clone_size: .
d_call: .
j_call: TRBJ2-2
v_call: TRBV5-1
cdr3_nt: TGCGCCAGCAGCCCATTGCAGGGTCTCTTCACCGGGGAGCTGTTTTTT
cdr3_aa: CASSPLQGLFTGELFF

clone_size: .
d_call: .
j_call: TRBJ2-1
v_call: TRBV11-3
cdr3_nt: TGTGCCAGCAGCACTACAGGGGAGGAGGAGTTCTTC
cdr3_aa: CASSTTGEEEFF

clone_size: .
d_call: .
j_call: TRBJ2-3
v_call: TRBV27
cdr3_nt: TGTGCCAGCAGTTTAGCCTTCTCGGGACGGCAGTATTTT
cdr3_aa: CASSLAFSGRQYF

clone_size: .
d_call: TRBD1
j_call: TRBJ1-4
v_call: TRBV5-6
cdr3_nt: TGTGCCAGCAGCCGATATACCGGGACAGGGAGTGAAAAACTGTTTTTT
cdr3_aa: CASSRYTGTGSEKLFF

clone_size: once
d_call: .
j_call: TRBJ2-7
v_call: TRBV7-2
cdr3_nt: TGTGCCAGCAGCTTAGTAGGGGGGATAAGCGAGCAGTACTTC
cdr3_aa: CASSLVGGISEQYF

clone_size: .
d_call: .
j_call: TRBJ2-7
v_call: TRBV19
cdr3_nt: TGTGCCAGTAGTACCACCGGGACTGCCGGGTACGAGCAGTACTTC
cdr3_aa: CASSTTGTAGYEQYF

clone_size: few
d_call: .
j_call: TRBJ1-2
v_call: TRBV6-5
cdr3_nt: TGTGCCAGCAGTTACTCGAACCCGGGACCGAACTATGGCTACACCTTC
cdr3_aa: CASSYSNPGPNYGYTF

clone_size: .
d_call: .
j_call: TRBJ2-5
v_call: TRBV27
cdr3_nt: TGTGCCACCAGTGACTCCGGGTTAGAGACCCAGTACTTC
cdr3_aa: CATSDSGLETQYF

clone_size: .
d_call: TRBD2
j_call: TRBJ2-5
v_call: TRBV30
cdr3_nt: TGTGCCTGGAGTCCTACGACTAGCGGAGAGACCCAGTACTTC
cdr3_aa: CAWSPTTSGETQYF

clone_size: .
d_call: TRBD1
j_call: TRBJ2-1
v_call: TRBV11-2
cdr3_nt: TGTGCCAGCAGCTTAAGGGCCCCACGGGACAGGGCCTACAATGAGCAGTTCTTC
cdr3_aa: CASSLRAPRDRAYNEQFF

clone_size: .
d_call: TRBD1
j_call: TRBJ1-6
v_call: TRBV11-3
cdr3_nt: TGTGCCAGCAGCCGGATGCCGGGACAGGGAAATTCACCCCTCCACTTT
cdr3_aa: CASSRMPGQGNSPLHF

clone_size: .
d_call: TRBD2
j_call: TRBJ2-5
v_call: TRBV6-5
cdr3_nt: TGTGCCAGCAGTTACTCCGCTAGCGGGGGTGAGACCCAGTACTTC
cdr3_aa: CASSYSASGGETQYF

clone_size: .
d_call: TRBD1
j_call: TRBJ2-7
v_call: TRBV10-3
cdr3_nt: TGTGCCATCAGACACGACAGGGGGATTACCTACGAGCAGTACTTC
cdr3_aa: CAIRHDRGITYEQYF

clone_size: once
d_call: .
j_call: TRBJ1-1
v_call: TRBV19
cdr3_nt: TGTGCCACCACCAGCAGCCCTCATATGAACACTGAAGCTTTCTTT
cdr3_aa: CATTSSPHMNTEAFF

clone_size: .
d_call: TRBD1
j_call: TRBJ2-7
v_call: TRBV18
cdr3_nt: TGTGCCAGCTCACCCGACAGGGGTATCTACGAGCAGTACTTC
cdr3_aa: CASSPDRGIYEQYF

clone_size: .
d_call: .
j_call: TRBJ1-4
v_call: TRBV18
cdr3_nt: TGTGCCAGCTCACCAGAACCCCCTCCGGGGCTTGAAAAACTGTTTTTT
cdr3_aa: CASSPEPPPGLEKLFF

clone_size: few
d_call: .
j_call: TRBJ2-7
v_call: TRBV10-1
cdr3_nt: TGCGCCAGCGGAAGAGATCTCTACGAGCAGTACTTC
cdr3_aa: CASGRDLYEQYF

clone_size: few
d_call: TRBD1
j_call: TRBJ1-1
v_call: TRBV2
cdr3_nt: TGTGCCAGCGGGCAGGACAGGGGTGGCACTGAAGCTTTCTTT
cdr3_aa: CASGQDRGGTEAFF

clone_size: .
d_call: TRBD1
j_call: TRBJ2-3
v_call: TRBV5-1
cdr3_nt: TGCGCCAGCAGCTTAACTTTTATCGTTCCGGGACAGGGGAGCATAGATACGCAGTATTTT
cdr3_aa: CASSLTFIVPGQGSIDTQYF

clone_size: .
d_call: .
j_call: TRBJ2-5
v_call: TRBV5-1
cdr3_nt: TGCGCCAGCAGCTTGTCTCCCCAAGAGACCCAGTACTTC
cdr3_aa: CASSLSPQETQYF

clone_size: .
d_call: .
j_call: TRBJ2-1
v_call: TRBV21-1
cdr3_nt: TGTGCCAGCAGCAACGGGACAGACTCCTACAATGAGCAGTTCTTC
cdr3_aa: CASSNGTDSYNEQFF

clone_size: .
d_call: .
j_call: TRBJ1-5
v_call: TRBV19
cdr3_nt: TGTGCCAGTAGTATGTTCCAGGTCGGAAATCAGCCCCAGCATTTT
cdr3_aa: CASSMFQVGNQPQHF

clone_size: .
d_call: .
j_call: TRBJ1-3
v_call: TRBV7-2
cdr3_nt: TGTGCCAGCAGCTTAGCATCAGGTCCTGGAAACACCATATATTTT
cdr3_aa: CASSLASGPGNTIYF

clone_size: .
d_call: TRBD1
j_call: TRBJ2-7
v_call: TRBV25-1
cdr3_nt: TGTGCCAGCGGTTCACAGGGGCCCTACGAGCAGTACTTC
cdr3_aa: CASGSQGPYEQYF

clone_size: .
d_call: .
j_call: TRBJ1-2
v_call: TRBV2
cdr3_nt: TGTGCCAGCAGTCGGGCAGGAGGGGGAAGCTATGGCTACACCTTC
cdr3_aa: CASSRAGGGSYGYTF

clone_size: .
d_call: TRBD1
j_call: TRBJ1-5
v_call: TRBV2
cdr3_nt: TGTGCCAGCGAAGACGACAGGGGTCAGCCCCAGCATTTT
cdr3_aa: CASEDDRGQPQHF

clone_size: .
d_call: TRBD2
j_call: TRBJ2-3
v_call: TRBV9
cdr3_nt: TGTGCCAGCAGCTCCGGGACTAGCGGAGATACGCAGTATTTT
cdr3_aa: CASSSGTSGDTQYF

clone_size: .
d_call: TRBD1
j_call: TRBJ2-1
v_call: TRBV6-6
cdr3_nt: TGTGCCAGCACCGGACAGGTTGGGAATGAGCAGTTCTTC
cdr3_aa: CASTGQVGNEQFF

clone_size: once
d_call: TRBD2
j_call: TRBJ2-1
v_call: TRBV18
cdr3_nt: TGTGCCAGCTCATATTTGACTAGCGGAGAGCACAATGAGCAGTTCTTC
cdr3_aa: CASSYLTSGEHNEQFF

clone_size: .
d_call: TRBD2
j_call: TRBJ2-1
v_call: TRBV15
cdr3_nt: TGTGCCACCAGCAGAGAGAGGGGAGGGTCCTACAATGAGCAGTTCTTC
cdr3_aa: CATSRERGGSYNEQFF

clone_size: .
d_call: TRBD1
j_call: TRBJ1-5
v_call: TRBV18
cdr3_nt: TGTGCCAGCTCACCTACTTTAGCGGGGACAGGACTTAATCAGCCCCAGCATTTT
cdr3_aa: CASSPTLAGTGLNQPQHF

clone_size: .
d_call: TRBD1
j_call: TRBJ1-1
v_call: TRBV29-1
cdr3_nt: TGCAGCGTCGGTCCAGGGACAGGGACTGAAGCTTTCTTT
cdr3_aa: CSVGPGTGTEAFF

clone_size: .
d_call: .
j_call: TRBJ1-2
v_call: TRBV27
cdr3_nt: TGTGCCAGCAGTTTAGGTGGAATCTATGGCTACACCTTC
cdr3_aa: CASSLGGIYGYTF

clone_size: .
d_call: .
j_call: TRBJ1-1
v_call: TRBV7-2
cdr3_nt: TGTGCCAGCAGCTTAGCGACAACCCTAGGTAACACTGAAGCTTTCTTT
cdr3_aa: CASSLATTLGNTEAFF

clone_size: .
d_call: .
j_call: TRBJ2-1
v_call: TRBV4-2
cdr3_nt: TGTGCCAGCAGCCAAGCCCGGACAGCAAACAATGAGCAGTTCTTC
cdr3_aa: CASSQARTANNEQFF

clone_size: .
d_call: .
j_call: TRBJ2-1
v_call: TRBV6-5
cdr3_nt: TGTGCCAGCAGTTACCCGCCGACTAGTAAGCAGTTCTTC
cdr3_aa: CASSYPPTSKQFF

clone_size: .
d_call: TRBD1
j_call: TRBJ1-2
v_call: TRBV10-3
cdr3_nt: TGTGCCATCAGTCAGGGGGGATCCAACTATGGCTACACCTTC
cdr3_aa: CAISQGGSNYGYTF

clone_size: .
d_call: .
j_call: TRBJ2-1
v_call: TRBV10-1
cdr3_nt: TGCGCCAGCAGTAAGGACACGAGCTCCTACAATGAGCAGTTCTTC
cdr3_aa: CASSKDTSSYNEQFF

clone_size: .
d_call: .
j_call: TRBJ2-5
v_call: TRBV5-1
cdr3_nt: TGCGCCAGCAGCTTGGCCTGGGAGACCCAAGAGACCCAGTACTTC
cdr3_aa: CASSLAWETQETQYF

clone_size: once
d_call: .
j_call: TRBJ1-1
v_call: TRBV6-5
cdr3_nt: TGTGCCAGCAGTTACGGACACCCAATGGTGGCTTTCTTT
cdr3_aa: CASSYGHPMVAFF

clone_size: few
d_call: TRBD1
j_call: TRBJ1-4
v_call: TRBV2
cdr3_nt: TGTGCCAGCAGCGACAGGGATTTCGATGAAAAACTGTTTTTT
cdr3_aa: CASSDRDFDEKLFF

clone_size: .
d_call: .
j_call: TRBJ2-5
v_call: TRBV4-1
cdr3_nt: TGCGCCAGCAGTCCCCTGTCTAGTCTAGGGGAGACCCAGTACTTC
cdr3_aa: CASSPLSSLGETQYF

clone_size: .
d_call: .
j_call: TRBJ2-5
v_call: TRBV5-1
cdr3_nt: TGCGCCAGCAGCTTGGCGTCTAGACGGCAAGAGACCCAGTACTTC
cdr3_aa: CASSLASRRQETQYF

clone_size: .
d_call: TRBD1
j_call: TRBJ2-3
v_call: TRBV5-1
cdr3_nt: TGCGCCAGCAGCTTGGATTTTGGGACAGGGGGGAACACAGATACGCAGTATTTT
cdr3_aa: CASSLDFGTGGNTDTQYF

clone_size: .
d_call: .
j_call: TRBJ1-1
v_call: TRBV18
cdr3_nt: TGTGCCAGCTCACCTGGCTCCGAAGCTTTCTTT
cdr3_aa: CASSPGSEAFF

clone_size: .
d_call: TRBD1
j_call: TRBJ2-1
v_call: TRBV5-1
cdr3_nt: TGCGCCAGCCTACGACAGGGTTGGAATGAGCAGTTCTTC
cdr3_aa: CASLRQGWNEQFF

clone_size: .
d_call: TRBD1
j_call: TRBJ2-4
v_call: TRBV7-9
cdr3_nt: TGTGCCAGCAGCGCCCACACAGGGGGCCCGACCAAAAACATTCAGTACTTC
cdr3_aa: CASSAHTGGPTKNIQYF

clone_size: .
d_call: .
j_call: TRBJ2-7
v_call: TRBV30
cdr3_nt: TGTGCCTGGAGTGTGGGTGGAGGCGAGCAGTACTTC
cdr3_aa: CAWSVGGGEQYF